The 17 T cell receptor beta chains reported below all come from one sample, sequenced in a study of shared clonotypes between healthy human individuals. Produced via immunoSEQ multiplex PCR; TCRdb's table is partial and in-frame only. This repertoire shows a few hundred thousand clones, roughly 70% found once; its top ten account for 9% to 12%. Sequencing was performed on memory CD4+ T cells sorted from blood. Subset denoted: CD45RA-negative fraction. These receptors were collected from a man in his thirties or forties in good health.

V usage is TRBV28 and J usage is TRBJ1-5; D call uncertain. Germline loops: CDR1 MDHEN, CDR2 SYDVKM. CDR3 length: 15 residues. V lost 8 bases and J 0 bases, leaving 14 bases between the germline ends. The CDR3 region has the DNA TGTGCCAGCGAAAGGCCAGGCAATAGCAATCAGCCCCAGCATTTT. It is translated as CASERPGNSNQPQHF.

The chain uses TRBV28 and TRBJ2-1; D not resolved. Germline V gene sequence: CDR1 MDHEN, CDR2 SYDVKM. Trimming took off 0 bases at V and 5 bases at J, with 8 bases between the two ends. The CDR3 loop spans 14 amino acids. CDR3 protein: CASSLWSSDNEQFF. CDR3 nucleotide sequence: TGTGCCAGCAGTTTATGGAGCAGTGACAATGAGCAGTTCTTC.

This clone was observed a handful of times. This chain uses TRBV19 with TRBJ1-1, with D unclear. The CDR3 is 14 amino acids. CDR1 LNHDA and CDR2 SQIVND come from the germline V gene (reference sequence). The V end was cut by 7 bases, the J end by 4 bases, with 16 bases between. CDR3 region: CASKVGRVRTEAFF. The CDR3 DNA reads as TGTGCCAGTAAAGTCGGTCGCGTTCGCACTGAAGCTTTCTTT. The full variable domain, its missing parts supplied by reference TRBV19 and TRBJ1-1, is DGGITQSPKYLFRKEGQNVTLSCEQNLNHDAMYWYRQDPGQGLRLIYYSQIVNDFQKGDIAEGYSVSREKKESFPLTVTSAQKNPTAFYLCASKVGRVRTEAFFGQGTRLTVV.

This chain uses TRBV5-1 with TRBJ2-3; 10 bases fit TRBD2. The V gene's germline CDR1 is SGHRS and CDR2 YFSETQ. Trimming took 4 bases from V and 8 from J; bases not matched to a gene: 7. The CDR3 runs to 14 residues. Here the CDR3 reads CASSPAGGPITQYF. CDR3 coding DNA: TGCGCCAGCAGCCCAGCGGGAGGGCCAATTACGCAGTATTTT.

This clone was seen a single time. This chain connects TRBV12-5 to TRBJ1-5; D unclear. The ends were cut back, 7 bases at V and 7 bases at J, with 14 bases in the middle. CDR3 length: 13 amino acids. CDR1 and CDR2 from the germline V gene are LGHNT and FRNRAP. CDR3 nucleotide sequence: TGTGCTAGTGCCCCCGGACGGGGACAGCCCCAGCATTTT. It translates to CASAPGRGQPQHF.

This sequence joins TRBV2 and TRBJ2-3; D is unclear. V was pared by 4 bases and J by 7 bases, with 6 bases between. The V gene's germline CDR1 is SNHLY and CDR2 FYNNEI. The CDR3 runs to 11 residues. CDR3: CASSGGNTQYF. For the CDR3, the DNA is TGTGCCAGCAGTGGGGGAAATACGCAGTATTTT.

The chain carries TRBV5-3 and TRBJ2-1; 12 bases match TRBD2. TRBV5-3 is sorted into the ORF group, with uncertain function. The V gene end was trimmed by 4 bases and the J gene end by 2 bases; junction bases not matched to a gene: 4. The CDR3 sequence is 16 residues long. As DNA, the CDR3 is TGTGCCAGAAGCCTACTAGCGGGAGGTCCCTACAATGAGCAGTTCTTC. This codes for CARSLLAGGPYNEQFF.

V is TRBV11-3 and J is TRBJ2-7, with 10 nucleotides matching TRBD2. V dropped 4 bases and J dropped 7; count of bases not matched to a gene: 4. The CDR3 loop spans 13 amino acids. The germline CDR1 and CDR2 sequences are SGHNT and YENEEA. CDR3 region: CASSYEREGEQYF. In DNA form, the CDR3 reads TGTGCCAGCAGCTACGAGCGGGAGGGTGAGCAGTACTTC. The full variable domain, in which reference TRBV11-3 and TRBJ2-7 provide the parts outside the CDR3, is EAGVVQSPRYKIIEKKQPVAFWCNPISGHNTLYWYLQNLGQGPELLIRYENEEAVDDSQLPKDRFSAERLKGVDSTLKIQPAELGDSAVYLCASSYEREGEQYFGPGTRLTVT.

Written as DNA, the CDR3 is TGTGCCAGCAGCCTCGGACCGAGCTCCTACAATGAGCAGTTCTTC. Residues: CASSLGPSSYNEQFF. This chain uses TRBV9 with TRBJ2-1; D unclear. This CDR3 comprises 15 residues. The V and J ends lost 4 bases and 0 bases respectively, with 11 bases between them. The germline V gene has CDR1 SGDLS and CDR2 YYNGEE.

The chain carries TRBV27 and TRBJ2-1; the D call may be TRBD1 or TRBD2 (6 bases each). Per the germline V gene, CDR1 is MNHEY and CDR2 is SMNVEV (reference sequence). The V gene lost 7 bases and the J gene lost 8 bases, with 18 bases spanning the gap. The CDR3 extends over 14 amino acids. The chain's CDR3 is CASKYRGQLDEQFF. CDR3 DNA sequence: TGTGCCAGCAAATATCGGGGGCAACTCGATGAGCAGTTCTTC.

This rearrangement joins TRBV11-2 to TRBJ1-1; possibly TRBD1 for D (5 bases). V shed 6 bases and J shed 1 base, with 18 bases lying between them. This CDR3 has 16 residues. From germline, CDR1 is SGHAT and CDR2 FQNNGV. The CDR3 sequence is CASRQNWDGENTEAFF. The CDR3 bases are TGTGCCAGCAGACAGAATTGGGACGGAGAGAACACTGAAGCTTTCTTT.

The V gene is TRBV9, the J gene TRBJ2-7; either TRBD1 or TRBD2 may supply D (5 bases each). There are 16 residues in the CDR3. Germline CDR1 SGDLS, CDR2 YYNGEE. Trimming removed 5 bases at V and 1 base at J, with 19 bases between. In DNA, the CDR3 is TGTGCCAGCAGTCCCAATCCCCGGGACGGATCCTACGAGCAGTACTTC. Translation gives CASSPNPRDGSYEQYF.

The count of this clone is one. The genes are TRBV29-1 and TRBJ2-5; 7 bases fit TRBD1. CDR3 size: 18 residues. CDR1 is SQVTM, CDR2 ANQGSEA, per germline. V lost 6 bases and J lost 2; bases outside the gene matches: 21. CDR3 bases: TGCAGCGTGCCTGGGGCAGGGTTGGGGCAGGGGGTACAAGAGACCCAGTACTTC. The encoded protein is CSVPGAGLGQGVQETQYF.

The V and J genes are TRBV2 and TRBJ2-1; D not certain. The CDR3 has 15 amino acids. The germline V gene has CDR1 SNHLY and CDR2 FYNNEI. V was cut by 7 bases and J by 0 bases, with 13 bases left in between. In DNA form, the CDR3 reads TGTGCCAGCAAAAGAATGGAAGGCTCCTACAATGAGCAGTTCTTC. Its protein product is CASKRMEGSYNEQFF.

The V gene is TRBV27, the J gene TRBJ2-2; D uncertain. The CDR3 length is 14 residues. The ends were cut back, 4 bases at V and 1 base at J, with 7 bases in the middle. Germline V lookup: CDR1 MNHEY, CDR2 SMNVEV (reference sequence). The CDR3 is CASSSNMNTGELFF. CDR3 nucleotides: TGTGCCAGCAGTTCCAACATGAACACCGGGGAGCTGTTTTTT.

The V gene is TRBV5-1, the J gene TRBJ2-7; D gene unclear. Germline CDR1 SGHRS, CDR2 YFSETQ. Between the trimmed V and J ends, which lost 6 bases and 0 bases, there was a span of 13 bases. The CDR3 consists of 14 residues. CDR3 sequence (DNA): TGCGCCAGCAAATCCCTCTGGGGCTCCTACGAGCAGTACTTC. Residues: CASKSLWGSYEQYF.

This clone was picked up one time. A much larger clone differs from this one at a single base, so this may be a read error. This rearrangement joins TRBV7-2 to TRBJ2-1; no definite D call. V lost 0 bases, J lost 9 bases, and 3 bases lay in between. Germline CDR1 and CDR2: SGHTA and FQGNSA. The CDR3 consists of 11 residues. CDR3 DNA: TGTGCCAGCAGCTTAGCCGGTGAGCAGTTCTTC. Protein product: CASSLAGEQFF.